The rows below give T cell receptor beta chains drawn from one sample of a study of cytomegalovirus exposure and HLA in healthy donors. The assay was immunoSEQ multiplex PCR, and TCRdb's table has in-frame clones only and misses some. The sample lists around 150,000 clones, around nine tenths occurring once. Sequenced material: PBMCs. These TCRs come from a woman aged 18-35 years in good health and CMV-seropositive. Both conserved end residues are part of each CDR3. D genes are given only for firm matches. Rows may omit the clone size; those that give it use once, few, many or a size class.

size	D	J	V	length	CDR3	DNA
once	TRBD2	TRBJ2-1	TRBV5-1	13	CASSPTSHNEQFF	TGCGCCAGCAGCCCGACTAGCCACAATGAGCAGTTCTTC
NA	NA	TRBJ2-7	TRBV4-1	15	CASSQDGAGAGEQYF	TGCGCCAGCAGCCAAGATGGGGCAGGGGCAGGCGAGCAGTACTTC
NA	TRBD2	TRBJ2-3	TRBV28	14	CASSSLAVTDTQYF	TGTGCCAGCAGTTCCCTAGCGGTCACAGATACGCAGTATTTT
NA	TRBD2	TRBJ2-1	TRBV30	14	CAWTQAAGALEQFF	TGTGCCTGGACACAGGCGGCGGGAGCGCTTGAGCAGTTCTTC
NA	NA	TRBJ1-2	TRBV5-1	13	CASKGQARDGYTF	TGCGCCAGCAAGGGTCAGGCCAGGGATGGCTACACCTTC
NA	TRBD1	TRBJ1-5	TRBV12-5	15	CASGFGTGGRQPQHF	TGTGCTAGTGGTTTCGGGACAGGGGGGAGGCAGCCCCAGCATTTT
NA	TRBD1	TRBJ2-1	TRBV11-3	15	CASSPLGQGYNEQFF	TGTGCCAGCAGCCCCCTGGGACAGGGTTACAATGAGCAGTTCTTC
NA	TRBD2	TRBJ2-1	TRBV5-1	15	CASSTGTSGSNEQFF	TGCGCCAGCAGCACCGGGACTAGCGGAAGTAATGAGCAGTTCTTC
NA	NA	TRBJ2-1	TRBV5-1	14	CASSLASDINEQFF	TGCGCCAGCAGCTTGGCTTCGGACATCAATGAGCAGTTCTTC
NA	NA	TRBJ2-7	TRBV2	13	CASTGGPVYEQYF	TGTGCCAGCACCGGAGGCCCGGTCTACGAGCAGTACTTC
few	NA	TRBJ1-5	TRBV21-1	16	CASSPPGQGGSQPQHF	TGTGCCAGCAGCCCGCCGGGACAGGGAGGAAGTCAGCCCCAGCATTTT
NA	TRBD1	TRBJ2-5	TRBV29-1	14	CSVERTGGGKTQYF	TGCAGCGTTGAGCGGACAGGGGGTGGGAAGACCCAGTACTTC
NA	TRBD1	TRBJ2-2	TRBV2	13	CASSETGVGELFF	TGTGCCAGCAGTGAAACAGGGGTCGGGGAGCTGTTTTTT
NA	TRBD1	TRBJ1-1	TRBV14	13	CASSQEGQGEAFF	TGTGCCAGCAGCCAAGAAGGACAGGGGGAAGCTTTCTTT
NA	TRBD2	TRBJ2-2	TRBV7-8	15	CASSLVSGRAGELFF	TGTGCCAGCAGCTTAGTTAGCGGGAGGGCCGGGGAGCTGTTTTTT
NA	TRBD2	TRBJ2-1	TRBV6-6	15	CASSYSRAGADEQFF	TGTGCCAGCAGTTACTCCCGAGCGGGAGCGGATGAGCAGTTCTTC